Each of the 8 T cell receptor beta chains below was sequenced from the same sample in a study of beta chain features in type 1 diabetes. The authors reverse transcribed all of the isolated RNA, so sequencing captured expressed TCRB transcripts. Produced via immunoSEQ multiplex PCR; TCRdb's table is partial and in-frame only. This sample yields 680,000 or so clones, of which 13% are seen a single time; approximately 0.02% belongs to the top ten. General study results and limits: Researchers report that Type 1 diabetes patients had moderately but significantly shorter TCRB CDR3s across all four CD4+ subsets.

No antigen has been assigned to these receptors. The sequencing sample was made of naive CD4+ T cells from blood. The receptors were sampled from a man between 18 and 29 years old with type 1 diabetes.

Turning to this clone: Within the sample, other DNA sequences also encode this same CDR3. This chain connects TRBV5-4 to TRBJ1-1, with D uncertain. The CDR3 spans 13 residues. The V end lost 4 bases, the J end lost 1 base, and 8 bases lay between the germline ends. Germline CDR1 and CDR2: SGHNT and YYREEE (reference sequence). CDR3 DNA: TGTGCCAGCAGCCCCCCCGGGAACACTGAAGCTTTCTTT. This gives the protein CASSPPGNTEAFF.

A remark on this clone: Its ends do not fully match the called genes, so a read error is possible. The V and J genes are TRBV7-7 and TRBJ2-5; D is unclear. This CDR3 contains 14 residues. Germline V gene lookup returns CDR1 SSHAT and CDR2 FNYEAQ (reference sequence). Written as DNA, the CDR3 is TGTGCTAGCAGCTTAGATGAGTACCAAGAGACCCAGTACTTC. It is translated as CASSLDEYQETQYF.

This clone was detected only a few times. This chain joins TRBV5-1 and TRBJ2-5; TRBD1 is a possible D gene (5 bases). Between the trimmed V and J ends, which lost 4 bases and 1 base, there was a span of 8 bases. The CDR3 length is 13 residues. CDR1 and CDR2 (germline): SGHRS, YFSETQ. The CDR3 nucleotides read TGCGCCAGCAGCCCGACAGCCCAAGAGACCCAGTACTTC. Translation gives CASSPTAQETQYF.

The CDR3 DNA follows: TGTGCCAGCAGCGTAGGGCAGGGAGAGTTGGAAGAGACCCAGTACTTC. This encodes CASSVGQGELEETQYF. The chain links TRBV28 to TRBJ2-5, with D perhaps TRBD1 or TRBD2 (5 bases each). The CDR3 is 16 residues long. V lost 6 bases to trimming and J lost 3 bases, with 20 bases between them. Germline lookup yields CDR1 MDHEN and CDR2 SYDVKM.

The gene calls are TRBV10-3 and TRBJ2-3, with 11 bases lining up with TRBD1. The V and J ends lost 7 bases and 4 bases, in that order; junction bases with no gene match: 7. Germline-derived CDR1 and CDR2 are ENHRY and SYGVKD. The CDR3 has 15 residues. CDR3 sequence reads: CAIKLGTGGADTQYF. The CDR3 DNA reads as TGTGCCATCAAGCTTGGGACAGGGGGAGCAGATACGCAGTATTTT.

V is TRBV5-1 and J is TRBJ1-6; D not certain. Germline lookup yields CDR1 SGHRS and CDR2 YFSETQ. This CDR3 comprises 15 residues. The V end was cut by 0 bases, the J end by 5 bases, with 9 bases between. The CDR3 bases are TGCGCCAGCAGCTTGGTTAGCCGGAATAATTCACCCCTCCACTTT. Translated, it gives CASSLVSRNNSPLHF.

This clone was observed a few times. The V call is TRBV5-4, the J call TRBJ2-7; 7 bases map to TRBD2. V was pared by 0 bases and J by 0 bases, with 3 bases of the junction left unmatched. Germline V gives CDR1 SGHNT, CDR2 YYREEE (reference sequence). The CDR3 sequence is 15 residues long. CDR3 coding DNA: TGTGCCAGCAGCTTGGGGGACTACCACTCCTACGAGCAGTACTTC. Its translation: CASSLGDYHSYEQYF. Full variable domain (missing parts from reference TRBV5-4 and TRBJ2-7): ETGVTQSPTHLIKTRGQQVTLRCSSQSGHNTVSWYQQALGQGPQFIFQYYREEENGRGNFPPRFSGLQFPNYSSELNVNALELDDSALYLCASSLGDYHSYEQYFGPGTRLTVT.

The rearrangement joins TRBV18 to TRBJ2-7; D not certain. The CDR3 totals 12 residues. V lost 6 bases to trimming and J lost 7 bases, with 13 bases between them. The V gene's germline CDR1 is KGHSH and CDR2 LQKENI. The CDR3 here is CASSPTTTEQYF. The CDR3 DNA follows: TGTGCCAGCTCCCCCACCACGACGGAGCAGTACTTC.